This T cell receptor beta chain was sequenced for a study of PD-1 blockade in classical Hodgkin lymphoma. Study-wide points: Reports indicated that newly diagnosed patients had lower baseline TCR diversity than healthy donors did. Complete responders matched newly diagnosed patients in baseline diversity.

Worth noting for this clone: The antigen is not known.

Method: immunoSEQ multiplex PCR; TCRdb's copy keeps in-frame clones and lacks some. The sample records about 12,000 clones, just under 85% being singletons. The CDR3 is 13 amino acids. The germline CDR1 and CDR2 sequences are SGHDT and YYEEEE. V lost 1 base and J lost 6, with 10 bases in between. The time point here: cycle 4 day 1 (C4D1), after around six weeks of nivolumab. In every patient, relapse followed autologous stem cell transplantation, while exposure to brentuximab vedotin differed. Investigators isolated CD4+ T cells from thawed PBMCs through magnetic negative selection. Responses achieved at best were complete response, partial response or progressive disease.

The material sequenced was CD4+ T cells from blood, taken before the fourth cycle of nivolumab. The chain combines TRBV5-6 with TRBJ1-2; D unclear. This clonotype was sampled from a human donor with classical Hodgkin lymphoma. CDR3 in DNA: TGTGCCAGCAGCTTGTACGGGTCGGATGGCTACACCTTC. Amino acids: CASSLYGSDGYTF.